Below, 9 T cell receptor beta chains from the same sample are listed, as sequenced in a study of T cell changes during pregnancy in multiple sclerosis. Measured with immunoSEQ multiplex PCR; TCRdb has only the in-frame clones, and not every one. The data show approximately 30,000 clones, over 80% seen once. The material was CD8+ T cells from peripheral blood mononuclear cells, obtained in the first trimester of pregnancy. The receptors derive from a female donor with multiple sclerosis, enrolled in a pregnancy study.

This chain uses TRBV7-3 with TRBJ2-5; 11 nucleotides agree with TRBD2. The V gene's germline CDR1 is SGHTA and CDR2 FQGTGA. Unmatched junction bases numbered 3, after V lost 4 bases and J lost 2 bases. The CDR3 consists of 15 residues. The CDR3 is CASSSLAGVQETQYF. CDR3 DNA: TGTGCCAGCAGCTCACTAGCGGGAGTACAAGAGACCCAGTACTTC. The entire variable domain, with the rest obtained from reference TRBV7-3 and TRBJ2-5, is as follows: GAGVSQTPSNKVTEKGKYVELRCDPISGHTALYWYRQSLGQGPEFLIYFQGTGAADDSGLPNDRFFAVRPEGSVSTLKIQRTERGDSAVYLCASSSLAGVQETQYFGPGTRLLVL.

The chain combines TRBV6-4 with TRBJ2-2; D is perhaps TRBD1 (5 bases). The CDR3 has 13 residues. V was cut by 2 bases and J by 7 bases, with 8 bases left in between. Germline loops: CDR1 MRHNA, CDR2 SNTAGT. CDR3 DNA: TGTGCCAGCAGTGACGGGGCTAGCGGGGAGCTGTTTTTT. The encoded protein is CASSDGASGELFF.

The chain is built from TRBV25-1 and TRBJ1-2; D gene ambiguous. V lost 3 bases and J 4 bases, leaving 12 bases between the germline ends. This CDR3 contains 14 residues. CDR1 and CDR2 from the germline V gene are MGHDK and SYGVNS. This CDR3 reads CASSEGSYPYGYTF. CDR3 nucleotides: TGTGCCAGCAGTGAGGGCAGCTACCCCTATGGCTACACCTTC.

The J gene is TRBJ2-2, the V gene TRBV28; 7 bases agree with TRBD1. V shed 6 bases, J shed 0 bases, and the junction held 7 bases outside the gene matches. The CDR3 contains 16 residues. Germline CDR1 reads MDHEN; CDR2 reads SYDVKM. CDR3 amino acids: CASRFTGTANTGELFF. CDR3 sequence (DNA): TGTGCCAGCAGATTTACCGGGACAGCGAACACCGGGGAGCTGTTTTTT. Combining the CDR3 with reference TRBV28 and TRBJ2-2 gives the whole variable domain DVKVTQSSRYLVKRTGEKVFLECVQDMDHENMFWYRQDPGLGLRLIYFSYDVKMKEKGDIPEGYSVSREKKERFSLILESASTNQTSMYLCASRFTGTANTGELFFGEGSRLTVL.

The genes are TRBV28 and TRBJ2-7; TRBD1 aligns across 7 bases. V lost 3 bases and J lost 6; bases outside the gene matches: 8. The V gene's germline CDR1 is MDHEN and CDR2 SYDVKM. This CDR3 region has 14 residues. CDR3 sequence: CASSFAGTVAEQYF. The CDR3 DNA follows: TGTGCCAGCAGTTTTGCCGGGACAGTGGCCGAGCAGTACTTC.

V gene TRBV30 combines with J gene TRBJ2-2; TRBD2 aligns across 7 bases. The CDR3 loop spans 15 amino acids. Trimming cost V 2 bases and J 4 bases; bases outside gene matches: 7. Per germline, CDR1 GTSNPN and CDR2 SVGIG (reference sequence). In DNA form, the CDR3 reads TGTGCCTGGAGTCGGCTAGCGGAGCTCACCGGGGAGCTGTTTTTT. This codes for CAWSRLAELTGELFF.

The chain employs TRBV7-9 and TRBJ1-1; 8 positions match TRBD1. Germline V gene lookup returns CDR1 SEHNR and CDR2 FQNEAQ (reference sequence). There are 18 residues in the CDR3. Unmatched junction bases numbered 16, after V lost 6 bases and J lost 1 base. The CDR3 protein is CASRSGQGGRFRNTEAFF. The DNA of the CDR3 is TGTGCCAGCAGGTCTGGACAGGGAGGGAGATTTCGGAACACTGAAGCTTTCTTT.

The CDR3: CASSPTSGTSTDTQYF. The CDR3 DNA is TGTGCCAGCAGTCCTACTTCGGGGACTAGCACAGATACGCAGTATTTT. This sequence joins TRBV7-9 and TRBJ2-3; D possibly corresponds to TRBD2 (6 bases). This CDR3 has 16 residues. Trimming took off 6 bases at V and 0 bases at J, with 16 bases between the two ends. The germline gives CDR1 SEHNR, CDR2 FQNEAQ (reference sequence).

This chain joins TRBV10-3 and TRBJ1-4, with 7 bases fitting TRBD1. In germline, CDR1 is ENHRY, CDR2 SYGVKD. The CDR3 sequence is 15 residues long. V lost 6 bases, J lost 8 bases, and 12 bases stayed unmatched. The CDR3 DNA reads TGTGCCATCAGGGGAGAGACAGGGTTAGGCGAAAAACTGTTTTTT. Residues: CAIRGETGLGEKLFF.